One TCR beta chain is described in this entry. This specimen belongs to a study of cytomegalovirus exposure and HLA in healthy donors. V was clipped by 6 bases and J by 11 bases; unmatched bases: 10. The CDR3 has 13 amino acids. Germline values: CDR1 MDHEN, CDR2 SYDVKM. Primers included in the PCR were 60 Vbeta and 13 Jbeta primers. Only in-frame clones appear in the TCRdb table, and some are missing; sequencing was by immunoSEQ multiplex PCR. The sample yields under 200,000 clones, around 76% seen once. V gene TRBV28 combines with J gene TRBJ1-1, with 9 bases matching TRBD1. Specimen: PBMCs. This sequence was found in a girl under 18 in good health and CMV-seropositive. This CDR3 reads CASRETGGPIAFF. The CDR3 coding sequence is TGTGCCAGCAGGGAAACAGGGGGCCCAATTGCTTTCTTT.